These 5 T cell receptor beta chains came from one sample sequenced in a study of blood T cells in healthy people across ages. The authors ran a second PCR of about 6 to 11 cycles using a sample-barcoded 5' primer and a J-beta primer mix. TCRdb redid the calling of the 5' RACE reads with MiXCR, one entry per CDR3 protein. The sample has roughly 900,000 distinct CDR3 sequences, around 28% seen once. Sequenced input: blood. These receptors were taken from a woman of 80 years or more in good health.

There are many counts of this clonotype. This rearrangement joins TRBV11-2 to TRBJ2-7; D may match TRBD1 or TRBD2 (5 bases each). In germline, CDR1 is SGHAT, CDR2 FQNNGV. Between the trimmed V and J ends, which lost 2 bases and 5 bases, there was a span of 10 bases. This CDR3 is 13 amino acids long. The CDR3 DNA sequence: TGTGCCAGCAGCTTATATGGGACCAACGAGCAGTACTTC. Protein: CASSLYGTNEQYF.

On this clonotype: Since no conserved phenylalanine or tryptophan closes the CDR3, a read error is the likely cause. V and J are TRBV28 and TRBJ2-3; D possibly matches TRBD1 or TRBD2 (6 bases each). The CDR3 runs to 15 residues. In germline, CDR1 is MDHEN, CDR2 SYDVKM. With 6 bases removed from V and 0 bases from J, the gap between germline ends came to 13 bases. For the CDR3, the DNA is TGTGCCAGCAGCCTGACGGGGGCTAGCACAGATACGCAGTATCTT. This sequence encodes CASSLTGASTDTQYL.

This clonotype was seen repeatedly, ten times or more. The V and J genes are TRBV7-2 and TRBJ1-1; TRBD1 aligns across 7 bases. V trimming: 1 base; J trimming: 0 bases; junction bases outside the gene matches: 14. Germline V gene sequence: CDR1 SGHTA, CDR2 FQGNSA. CDR3 size: 19 residues. The CDR3 sequence: CASSLVSRRQGPLNTEAFF. CDR3 DNA sequence: TGTGCCAGCAGCTTAGTAAGTAGGAGACAGGGTCCTTTGAACACTGAAGCTTTCTTT.

V and J are TRBV4-1 and TRBJ1-4; the D is unclear. V was trimmed by 1 base and J by 8 bases, leaving 14 bases between them. Germline assignment: CDR1 MGHRA and CDR2 YSYEKL. The CDR3 has 15 amino acids. CDR3 DNA sequence: TGCGCCAGCAGCCAAGTGGGGAGGGTGAGAGAAAAACTGTTTTTT. This encodes CASSQVGRVREKLFF.

This CDR3 reads CASPRNRGSYEQYF. The CDR3 nucleotides are TGTGCCAGCCCACGTAACAGGGGGTCCTACGAGCAGTACTTC. The chain joins TRBV18 to TRBJ2-7; 8 bases map to TRBD1. Unmatched junction bases numbered 7, after V lost 8 bases and J lost 1 base. CDR1 is KGHSH and CDR2 is LQKENI in the germline V gene. CDR3 length: 14 amino acids.